One sample yielded the 7 T cell receptor beta chains listed below, sequenced in a study of blood T cell repertoires in COVID-19. Assay used: immunoSEQ multiplex PCR; TCRdb lists only in-frame clones, some missing. Of approximately 130,000 clones in the sample, around four fifths were seen once. Sequencing input: peripheral blood. All receptors derive from an elderly man with active or convalescent COVID-19.

This chain joins TRBV7-2 and TRBJ2-1; TRBD2 agrees at 7 bases. V lost 0 bases to trimming and J lost 8 bases; unmatched junction nucleotides: 4. The germline gives CDR1 SGHTA, CDR2 FQGNSA. This CDR3 has 14 residues. The CDR3 DNA reads as TGTGCCAGCAGCTTAGCGGGGGGGTCTGATGAGCAGTTCTTC. The encoded protein is CASSLAGGSDEQFF.

The chain employs TRBV3-1 (or the pseudogene TRBV3-2) and TRBJ2-5; D not resolved. Deletions cut 2 bases from V and 2 bases from J, with 3 bases between. This CDR3 is built from 12 residues. From germline, CDR1 is LGHDT and CDR2 YNNKEL (reference sequence). DNA of the CDR3: TGTGCCAGCAGCCAACAACAAGAGACCCAGTACTTC. Translating it yields CASSQQQETQYF.

As DNA, the CDR3 is TGTGCCTGGAGTGTAAAGGCAGGGGGCGGCGAGCAGTACTTC. This encodes CAWSVKAGGGEQYF. The V and J genes are TRBV30 and TRBJ2-7; 8 bases align to TRBD1. CDR3 length: 14 residues. Germline trimming cut 0 bases from V and 6 bases from J; bases unmatched to any gene: 7. Germline loops: CDR1 GTSNPN, CDR2 SVGIG (reference sequence).

The chain carries TRBV2 and TRBJ2-7, with TRBD1 identical over 9 bases. CDR1 and CDR2 (germline): SNHLY, FYNNEI. V gave up 7 bases and J gave up 6 bases; unmatched junction bases: 10. The CDR3 contains 14 residues. The CDR3 region has the DNA TGTGCCAGCAACACTGGACAGGGGTCGAGCGAGCAGTACTTC. Protein sequence: CASNTGQGSSEQYF.

This chain uses TRBV6-2 or TRBV6-3 with TRBJ1-5; 7 nucleotides line up with TRBD1. The germline gives CDR1 MNHEY, CDR2 SVGEGT. This CDR3 is built from 17 residues. With 4 bases clipped from V and 2 bases from J, the junction kept 11 bases outside the gene matches. The CDR3 is CASSSSIDRAGNQPQHF. The CDR3 DNA reads as TGTGCCAGCAGTTCCTCTATAGACAGGGCTGGCAATCAGCCCCAGCATTTT.

The chain carries TRBV12-3 or TRBV12-4 and TRBJ2-1; weak D call: TRBD2 (5 bases). The CDR3 totals 13 residues. The CDR3 loop is CLTGISSYNEQFF. The CDR3, as DNA: TGTTTAACCGGGATTAGCTCCTACAATGAGCAGTTCTTC.

This chain connects TRBV7-3 to TRBJ1-1; D remains unclear. The CDR3 length is 12 residues. The germline V and J ends were trimmed by 4 bases and 5 bases, with 8 bases remaining between them. Germline V gene data show CDR1 as SGHTA and CDR2 as FQGTGA. This chain's CDR3 is CASSSSGTEAFF. The CDR3 DNA reads TGTGCCAGCAGCTCTTCGGGAACTGAAGCTTTCTTT.